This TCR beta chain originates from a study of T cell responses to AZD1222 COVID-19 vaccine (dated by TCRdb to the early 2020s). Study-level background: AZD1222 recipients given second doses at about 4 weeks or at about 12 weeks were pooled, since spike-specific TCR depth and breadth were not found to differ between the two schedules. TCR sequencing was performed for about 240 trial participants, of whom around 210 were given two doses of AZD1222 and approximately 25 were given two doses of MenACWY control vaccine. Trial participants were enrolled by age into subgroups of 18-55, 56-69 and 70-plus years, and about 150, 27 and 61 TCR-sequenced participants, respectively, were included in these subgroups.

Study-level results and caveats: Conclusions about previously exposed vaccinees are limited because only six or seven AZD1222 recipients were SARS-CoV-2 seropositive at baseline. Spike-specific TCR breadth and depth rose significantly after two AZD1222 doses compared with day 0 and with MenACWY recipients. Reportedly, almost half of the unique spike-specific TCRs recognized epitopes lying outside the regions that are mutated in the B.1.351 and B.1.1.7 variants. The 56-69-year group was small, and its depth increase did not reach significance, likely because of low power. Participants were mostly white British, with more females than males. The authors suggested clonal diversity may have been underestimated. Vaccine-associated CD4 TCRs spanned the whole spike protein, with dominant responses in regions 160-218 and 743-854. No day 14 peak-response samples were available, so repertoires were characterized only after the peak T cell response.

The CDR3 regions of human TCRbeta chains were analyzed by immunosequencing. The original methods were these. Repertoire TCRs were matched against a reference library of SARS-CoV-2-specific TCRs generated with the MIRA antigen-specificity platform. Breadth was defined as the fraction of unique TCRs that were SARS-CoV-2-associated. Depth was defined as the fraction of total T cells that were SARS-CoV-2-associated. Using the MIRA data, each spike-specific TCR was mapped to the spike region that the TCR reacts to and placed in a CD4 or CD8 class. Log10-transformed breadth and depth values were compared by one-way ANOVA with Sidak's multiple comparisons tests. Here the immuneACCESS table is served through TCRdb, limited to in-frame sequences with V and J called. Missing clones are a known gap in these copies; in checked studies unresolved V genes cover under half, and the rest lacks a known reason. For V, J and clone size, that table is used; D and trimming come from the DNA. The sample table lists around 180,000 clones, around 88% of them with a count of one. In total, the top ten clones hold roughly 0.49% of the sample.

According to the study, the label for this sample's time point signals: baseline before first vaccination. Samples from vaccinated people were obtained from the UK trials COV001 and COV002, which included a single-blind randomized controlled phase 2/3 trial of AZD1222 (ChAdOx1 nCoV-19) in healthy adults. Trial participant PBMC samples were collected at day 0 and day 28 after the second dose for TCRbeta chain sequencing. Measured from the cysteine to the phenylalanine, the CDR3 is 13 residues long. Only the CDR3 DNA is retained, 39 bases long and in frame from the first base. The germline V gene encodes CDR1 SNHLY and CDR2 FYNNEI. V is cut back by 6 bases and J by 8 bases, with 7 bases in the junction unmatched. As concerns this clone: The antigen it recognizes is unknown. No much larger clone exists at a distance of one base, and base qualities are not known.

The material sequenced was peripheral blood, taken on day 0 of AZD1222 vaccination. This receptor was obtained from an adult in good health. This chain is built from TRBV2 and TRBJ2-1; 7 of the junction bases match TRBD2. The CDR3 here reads CASRGREFYEQFF. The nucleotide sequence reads TGTGCCAGCAGGGGGCGGGAGTTTTATGAGCAGTTCTTC.